Listed below are T cell receptor beta chains from one sample, sequenced in a study of PD-1 blockade in mismatch repair-deficient tumors. Using immunoSEQ multiplex PCR, the repertoire was profiled, and TCRdb retains in-frame clones only, with some absent. The sample has 120,000 or so clones, roughly nine tenths seen once. Specimen: peripheral blood, collected 44 weeks after starting pembrolizumab. The receptors shown here come from an adult with mismatch repair-deficient cancer. Each CDR3 is given without its conserved first and last residue. Clone size, where shown, is once, few, many, or a class for clones that have expanded.

CDR3 length: 18
V gene: TRBV4-3
J gene: TRBJ2-1
clone size: NA
CDR3 protein: ASSQKGTSGRHRGYNEQF

CDR3 length: 12
V gene: TRBV5-1
J gene: TRBJ2-3
clone size: NA
CDR3 protein: ASSLGGAEDTQY

CDR3 length: 14
V gene: TRBV6-5
J gene: TRBJ2-1
clone size: NA
CDR3 protein: ASSYSYGTSMNEQF

CDR3 length: 18
V gene: TRBV7-8
J gene: TRBJ2-1
clone size: NA
CDR3 protein: ASSLGGPGRLREGHNEQF

CDR3 length: 11
V gene: TRBV10-3
J gene: TRBJ1-2
clone size: NA
CDR3 protein: AISAQGNSGYT

CDR3 length: 11
V gene: TRBV5-6
J gene: TRBJ2-5
clone size: NA
CDR3 protein: ASSFTSWETQY

CDR3 length: 14
V gene: TRBV27
J gene: TRBJ1-1
clone size: NA
CDR3 protein: ASSLWGRVPPGEAF

CDR3 length: 12
V gene: TRBV29-1
J gene: TRBJ2-7
clone size: NA
CDR3 protein: SVAGSLSSYEQY

CDR3 length: 13
V gene: TRBV11-3
J gene: TRBJ2-1
clone size: NA
CDR3 protein: ASRYGGHLYNEQF

CDR3 length: 13
V gene: TRBV29-1
J gene: TRBJ2-1
clone size: NA
CDR3 protein: SVAPRGQSYNEQF

CDR3 length: 10
V gene: TRBV18
J gene: TRBJ2-3
clone size: NA
CDR3 protein: ASSPVTDTQY

CDR3 length: 14
V gene: TRBV10-2
J gene: TRBJ2-3
clone size: NA
CDR3 protein: ASSERGRGRTDTQY

CDR3 length: 12
V gene: TRBV7-6
J gene: TRBJ1-2
clone size: NA
CDR3 protein: ASSVAGTGYGYT

CDR3 length: 13
V gene: TRBV9
J gene: TRBJ1-3
clone size: NA
CDR3 protein: ASSAGWGMRNTIY

CDR3 length: 12
V gene: TRBV7-9
J gene: TRBJ2-7
clone size: NA
CDR3 protein: ASSLAKGSYEQY

CDR3 length: 12
V gene: TRBV19
J gene: TRBJ2-7
clone size: NA
CDR3 protein: ASSPTGPSYEQY

CDR3 length: 12
V gene: TRBV2
J gene: TRBJ2-7
clone size: NA
CDR3 protein: ASSDKGDSYEQY

CDR3 length: 12
V gene: TRBV27
J gene: TRBJ2-1
clone size: NA
CDR3 protein: ASSLGTRDNEQF

CDR3 length: 10
V gene: TRBV5-3
J gene: TRBJ1-2
clone size: NA
CDR3 protein: ARSLVRGGYT

CDR3 length: 16
V gene: TRBV7-9
J gene: TRBJ1-1
clone size: NA
CDR3 protein: ASSEENETDRVFTEAF

CDR3 length: 13
V gene: TRBV29-1
J gene: TRBJ2-7
clone size: NA
CDR3 protein: SVEEEGTGKAEQY

CDR3 length: 14
V gene: TRBV4-3
J gene: TRBJ2-1
clone size: NA
CDR3 protein: ASSQDPTGGYNEQF

CDR3 length: 12
V gene: TRBV13
J gene: TRBJ2-7
clone size: NA
CDR3 protein: ASSQRDWSYEQY

CDR3 length: 15
V gene: TRBV7-9
J gene: TRBJ2-1
clone size: NA
CDR3 protein: ASSLVGGRGAFNEQF

CDR3 length: 12
V gene: TRBV6-6
J gene: TRBJ1-1
clone size: NA
CDR3 protein: ASSYSGQGAVAF

CDR3 length: 10
V gene: TRBV28
J gene: TRBJ2-7
clone size: NA
CDR3 protein: ASSPRGYEQY

CDR3 length: 14
V gene: TRBV13
J gene: TRBJ2-7
clone size: NA
CDR3 protein: ASSLGASGLNYEQY

CDR3 length: 11
V gene: TRBV7-2
J gene: TRBJ2-5
clone size: NA
CDR3 protein: ASSLIRVETQY

CDR3 length: 10
V gene: TRBV6-1
J gene: TRBJ2-7
clone size: once
CDR3 protein: ASSYRQGEQY

CDR3 length: 13
V gene: TRBV4-3
J gene: TRBJ2-7
clone size: NA
CDR3 protein: ASSQGRAGGYEQY

CDR3 length: 10
V gene: TRBV30
J gene: TRBJ1-4
clone size: NA
CDR3 protein: ARDGVNEKLF

CDR3 length: 13
V gene: TRBV4-1
J gene: TRBJ2-3
clone size: NA
CDR3 protein: ASSQPTGSTDTQY

CDR3 length: 13
V gene: TRBV4-3
J gene: TRBJ2-7
clone size: NA
CDR3 protein: ASSQEGRAPFEQY

CDR3 length: 11
V gene: TRBV5-6
J gene: TRBJ2-1
clone size: NA
CDR3 protein: ASSLVRNNEQF

CDR3 length: 15
V gene: TRBV5-6
J gene: TRBJ2-7
clone size: NA
CDR3 protein: ASSSRGGAPSGYEQY

CDR3 length: 13
V gene: TRBV14
J gene: TRBJ2-3
clone size: NA
CDR3 protein: ASSLGEAGADTQY

CDR3 length: 14
V gene: TRBV7-9
J gene: TRBJ2-7
clone size: NA
CDR3 protein: ASSLGVRLPTYEQY

CDR3 length: 13
V gene: TRBV6-5
J gene: TRBJ1-2
clone size: once
CDR3 protein: ASSYSKSPLVGYT

CDR3 length: 12
V gene: TRBV12-5
J gene: TRBJ2-5
clone size: NA
CDR3 protein: ASALSGQKETQY

CDR3 length: 15
V gene: TRBV4-1
J gene: TRBJ2-2
clone size: NA
CDR3 protein: ASSPHLDYINTGELF

CDR3 length: 13
V gene: TRBV9
J gene: TRBJ2-2
clone size: NA
CDR3 protein: ASSGGGTDTGELF

CDR3 length: 13
V gene: TRBV6-5
J gene: TRBJ1-3
clone size: NA
CDR3 protein: ASSQTGTDGNTIY

CDR3 length: 15
V gene: TRBV28
J gene: TRBJ2-3
clone size: NA
CDR3 protein: ASSLLGGRETFDTQY

CDR3 length: 14
V gene: TRBV5-6
J gene: TRBJ2-7
clone size: once
CDR3 protein: ASSLFGTSGIYEQY

CDR3 length: 11
V gene: TRBV5-6
J gene: TRBJ2-7
clone size: NA
CDR3 protein: ASKVLASYEQY

CDR3 length: 11
V gene: TRBV10-3
J gene: TRBJ2-7
clone size: NA
CDR3 protein: AISDRVLDEQY